This TCR beta chain was found in a study of cytomegalovirus exposure and HLA in healthy donors. For the study at large: Earlier, approximately 110 million unique TCR beta sequences were recovered from around 190 million T cells by an analysis. Study results and limitations: Accurate HLA-A and HLA-B prediction from TCR beta sequences was reported for most subjects. Most CMV-associated TCR beta chains were later found to appear HLA-restricted.

13 Jbeta primers and 60 Vbeta primers were used for the PCR. TCRdb's copy holds only in-frame clones and misses some; the assay was immunoSEQ multiplex PCR. The sample carries 85,000 to 130,000 clones, over 9.5% recorded once. Germline V gene lookup returns CDR1 KGHSH and CDR2 LQKENI. V shed 4 bases and J shed 3 bases, with 10 bases lying between them. The CDR3 consists of 13 residues. As regards this clone: Antigen specificity is unknown.

The sequencing sample was made of PBMCs. The chain links TRBV18 to TRBJ2-7, with D possibly matching TRBD1 (5 bases). This TCR came from a man aged 35-49 years in good health and CMV-seropositive. The CDR3 reads CASSLTANYEQYF. In nucleotides, the CDR3 is TGTGCCAGCTCACTGACAGCGAACTACGAGCAGTACTTC.